The clone carrying this TCR beta chain was observed a single time. Its target is not known. The assay was immunoSEQ multiplex PCR, and TCRdb's table has in-frame clones only and misses some. Of about 50,000 clones in the sample, about 92% were seen once. Per germline, CDR1 SQVTM and CDR2 ANQGSEA. The CDR3 has 12 residues. Related graft donors supplied nonmyeloablative bone marrow transplants, and mixed chimerism was transient. CD4+CD25+CD127- Tregs, CD4+CD25- non-Tregs, CD4 and CD8 cells were sorted. These data come from a study of Tregs in tolerant kidney transplant recipients. Study-wide findings and caveats: Few patients were studied, so findings need validation in larger groups. Expanding Tregs on activated donor B cells appeared to best identify donor-specific TCRbeta clones.

Sequencing used CD8+ T cells from blood (PBMCs), obtained 12 months after the transplant. The sequence came from a human patient who received a combined kidney and bone marrow transplant. Part of the T cells may come from the graft donor. The V gene is TRBV29-1, the J gene TRBJ2-5; TRBD1 might be the D (6 bases). The tail of the sequence fits TRBJ2-7 better, so the J call may be wrong. CDR3 in DNA: TGCAGCGCCTGGGACACCCCCTACGAGCAGTACTTC. Protein: CSAWDTPYEQYF.